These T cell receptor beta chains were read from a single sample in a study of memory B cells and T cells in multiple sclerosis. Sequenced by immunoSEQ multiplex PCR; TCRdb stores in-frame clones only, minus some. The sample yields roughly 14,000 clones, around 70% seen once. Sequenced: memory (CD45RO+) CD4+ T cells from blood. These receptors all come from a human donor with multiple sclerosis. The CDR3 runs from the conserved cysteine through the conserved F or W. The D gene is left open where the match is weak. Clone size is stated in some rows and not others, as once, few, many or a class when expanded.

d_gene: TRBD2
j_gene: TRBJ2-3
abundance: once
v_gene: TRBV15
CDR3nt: TGTGCCACCAGCGAGGGAGGGCCAGCAGATACGCAGTATTTT
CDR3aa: CATSEGGPADTQYF

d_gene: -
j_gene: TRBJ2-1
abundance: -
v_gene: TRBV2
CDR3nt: TGTGCCAGCAGTGAATGGTGGAGCAATGAGCAGTTCTTC
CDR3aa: CASSEWWSNEQFF

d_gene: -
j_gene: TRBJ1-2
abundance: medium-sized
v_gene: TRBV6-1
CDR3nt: TGTGCCAGCAGCCTAGGCTATGGCTACACCTTC
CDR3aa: CASSLGYGYTF

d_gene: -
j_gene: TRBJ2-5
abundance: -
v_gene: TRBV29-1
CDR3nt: TGCACCTTTGCAGGGGCTAGGGAGACCCAGTACTTC
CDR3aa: CTFAGARETQYF

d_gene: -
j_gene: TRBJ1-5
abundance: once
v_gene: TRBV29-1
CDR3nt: TGCAGCGTTGGGCCAGGGGACAATCAGCCCCAGCATTTT
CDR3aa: CSVGPGDNQPQHF

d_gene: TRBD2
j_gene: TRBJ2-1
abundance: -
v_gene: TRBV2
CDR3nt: TGTGCCAGCGGGGGGCTAGCGGGAAGGGAAAATGAGCAGTTCTTC
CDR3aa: CASGGLAGRENEQFF

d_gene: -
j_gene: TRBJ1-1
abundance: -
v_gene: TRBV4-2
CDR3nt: TGTGCCAGCAGCCAAGAATCAGGCCGTAGAGACACTGAAGCTTTCTTT
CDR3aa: CASSQESGRRDTEAFF

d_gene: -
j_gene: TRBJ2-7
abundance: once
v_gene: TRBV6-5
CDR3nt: TGTGCCAGCAAAATACAGGGACCAAACTACGAGCAGTACTTC
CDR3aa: CASKIQGPNYEQYF

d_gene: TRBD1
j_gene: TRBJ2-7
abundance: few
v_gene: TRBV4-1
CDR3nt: TGCGCCAGCAGCCAAGAAACAGGGGGATTCTACGAGCAGTACTTC
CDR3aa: CASSQETGGFYEQYF

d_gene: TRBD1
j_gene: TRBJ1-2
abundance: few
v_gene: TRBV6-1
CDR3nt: TGTGCCAGCAGGGACAGGTTTAACTATGGCTACACCTTC
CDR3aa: CASRDRFNYGYTF

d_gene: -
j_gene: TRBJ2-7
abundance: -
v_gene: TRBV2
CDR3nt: TGTGCCAGCACCCGCGGGATATACGAGCAGTACTTC
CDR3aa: CASTRGIYEQYF

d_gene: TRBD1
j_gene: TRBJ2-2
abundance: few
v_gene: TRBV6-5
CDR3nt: TGTGCCACGCGACAGGGGCGGGACACCGGGGAGCTGTTTTTT
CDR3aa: CATRQGRDTGELFF

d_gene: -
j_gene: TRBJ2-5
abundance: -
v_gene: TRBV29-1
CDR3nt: TGCAGCGCCGACTTATCGACAGGAGAGACCCAGTACTTC
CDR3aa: CSADLSTGETQYF

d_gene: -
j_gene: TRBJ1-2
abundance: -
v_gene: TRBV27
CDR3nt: TGTGCCAGCAGTTTAAAGGGGGATAGCGGCTACACCTTC
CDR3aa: CASSLKGDSGYTF

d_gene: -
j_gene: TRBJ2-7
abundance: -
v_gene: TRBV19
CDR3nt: TGTGCCAGTAGGCAGGGGACCCACTACGAGCAGTACTTC
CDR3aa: CASRQGTHYEQYF